The 27 T cell receptor beta chains below all came from one sample that was sequenced in a study of glioma-infiltrating T cells. Using RNA template, CDR3s of TCR alpha and beta were amplified with iRepertoire arm-PCR. Each CDR3 protein gets one entry after TCRdb re-called the multiplex PCR reads with MiXCR. The sample carries some 190,000 distinct CDR3 sequences, about 32% recorded once. Source material: glioma tissue, nonneoplastic brain tissue, or PBMCs (not recorded which). These receptors came from a human donor with low-grade glioma or glioblastoma, undergoing nonglioma brain surgery, or in good health (not recorded which).

A remark on this clonotype: A read error is possible here, since a much larger clone lies one base away. The chain uses TRBV10-2 and TRBJ2-5; 8 bases agree with TRBD1. Germline V gene lookup returns CDR1 WSHSY and CDR2 SAAADI. The CDR3 has 11 residues. The CDR3 nucleotides read TGTGCCAGCAGGGGGCAAGAGACCAAGTACTTC. Translation gives CASRGQETKYF.

Many counts were recorded for this clonotype. This chain connects TRBV4-1 to TRBJ2-3; 7 bases are a match to TRBD1. J gave up 6 bases and V 2 bases, and 20 bases lay outside the gene matches. Germline V lookup: CDR1 MGHRA, CDR2 YSYEKL. CDR3 length equals 19 residues. The CDR3 bases are TGCGCCAGCAGCCAAACAGGGGATCGGGGCCCGTTCAGGTTGGATACGCAGTATTTT. Amino acid sequence: CASSQTGDRGPFRLDTQYF.

This clonotype was detected ten times or more. The chain links TRBV27 to TRBJ1-5; D is undetermined. Trimming took 5 bases from V and 4 from J, leaving 12 bases between them. The CDR3 runs 14 residues. Germline V gene data show CDR1 as MNHEY and CDR2 as SMNVEV (reference sequence). The CDR3: CASSLQGPNQPQHF. The CDR3 DNA is TGTGCCAGCAGTCTCCAAGGCCCAAATCAGCCCCAGCATTTT.

CDR3 bases: TGTGCCAGCAGTTTATCCCTTAGCGGGAGCCCAGATACGCAGTATTTT. Translated: CASSLSLSGSPDTQYF. The chain employs TRBV27 and TRBJ2-3, with TRBD2 matching 9 bases. V shed 0 bases, J shed 4 bases, and the junction held 5 bases outside the gene matches. This CDR3 region has 16 residues. Per the germline V gene, CDR1 is MNHEY and CDR2 is SMNVEV (reference sequence).

A word on this clonotype: With a much larger clone just one base away, this may be a read error. The CDR3 loop is CASSYGTMLKPQHF. CDR3 coding DNA: TGTGCCAGCAGCTACGGGACTATGCTTAAACCCCAGCATTTT. This chain connects TRBV7-9 to TRBJ1-5; a weak D match, TRBD1 (5 bases). The germline gives CDR1 SEHNR, CDR2 FQNEAQ (reference sequence). The V end was cut by 4 bases, the J end by 10 bases, with 17 bases between. There are 14 residues in the CDR3.

This clonotype was detected many times. V is TRBV7-9 and J is TRBJ2-1; D is perhaps TRBD1 (5 bases). Per the germline V gene, CDR1 is SEHNR and CDR2 is FQNEAQ (reference sequence). Trimming left V 1 base short and J 15 bases short, with 19 bases between. This CDR3 has 14 amino acids. This CDR3 is CASSLDILADNPFF. CDR3 sequence (DNA): TGTGCCAGCAGCTTAGATATTTTGGCGGACAATCCGTTCTTC.

This clonotype appeared many times. V gene TRBV28 combines with J gene TRBJ2-7; 15 bases are a match to TRBD2. The V gene end was trimmed by 6 bases and the J gene end by 3 bases; junction bases not matched to a gene: 3. Germline CDR1 and CDR2: MDHEN and SYDVKM. The CDR3 sequence is 15 residues long. The CDR3 sequence: CASRRTSGRVYEQYF. Written as DNA, the CDR3 is TGTGCCAGCAGAAGGACTAGCGGGAGGGTCTACGAGCAGTACTTC.

This clonotype was seen ten or more times. The V call is TRBV27, the J call TRBJ2-1; D may be TRBD1 (6 bases). V was trimmed by 5 bases and J by 4 bases, leaving 18 bases between them. Germline V lookup: CDR1 MNHEY, CDR2 SMNVEV (reference sequence). This CDR3 contains 16 residues. The CDR3 here is CASSPIGQSPYNEQFF. CDR3 DNA: TGTGCCAGCAGTCCCATCGGACAGAGCCCTTACAATGAGCAGTTCTTC.

The chain uses TRBV20-1 and TRBJ1-4; D possibly corresponds to TRBD1 (5 bases). The CDR3 loop spans 12 amino acids. Trimming shortened V by 6 bases and J by 6 bases, and 11 bases separated the two germline ends. Germline CDR1 DFQATT, CDR2 SNEGSKA (reference sequence). The CDR3 nucleotides are TGCAGTGCCCAGGACAAGGATGAAAAACTGTTTTTT. Translating it yields CSAQDKDEKLFF.

This clonotype occurred many times. V gene TRBV28 combines with J gene TRBJ2-3; D ambiguous. The germline V gene has CDR1 MDHEN and CDR2 SYDVKM. V lost 6 bases and J lost 5, with 9 bases in between. The CDR3 has 12 amino acids. The CDR3 is CASSLAGDTQYF. In DNA, the CDR3 is TGTGCCAGCAGCTTGGCAGGAGATACGCAGTATTTT.

This clonotype was detected ten times or more. The chain couples TRBV20-1 to TRBJ2-1; perhaps TRBD2 as D (6 bases). From germline, CDR1 is DFQATT and CDR2 SNEGSKA (reference sequence). This CDR3 contains 13 residues. V was shortened by 3 bases and J by 2 bases, with 8 bases between the two germline ends. CDR3 loop: CSASGLTYNEQFF. Written as DNA, the CDR3 is TGCAGTGCTAGCGGACTAACCTACAATGAGCAGTTCTTC.

The chain is built from TRBV12-3 or TRBV12-4 and TRBJ1-5, with TRBD1 identical over 9 bases. There are 15 residues in the CDR3. V lost 6 bases, J lost 2 bases, and 5 bases stayed unmatched. The CDR3 DNA follows: TGTGCCAGCAGCTGGACAGGGGTCGGCAATCAGCCCCAGCATTTT. This codes for CASSWTGVGNQPQHF.

Concerning this clonotype: One end of the junction varies from germline; a read error may be responsible. The V gene is TRBV6-4, the J gene TRBJ2-1, with TRBD2 identical over 14 bases. From germline, CDR1 is MRHNA and CDR2 SNTAGT. The CDR3 is made up of 18 amino acids. The CDR3 loop is CASSEIGTSGSSYNEKFF. In nucleotides, the CDR3 is TGTGCCAGCAGCGAGATAGGGACTAGCGGGAGCTCCTACAATGAGAAGTTCTTC.

Concerning this clonotype: A much larger clone lies one base from this, so it may be a read error. The gene calls are TRBV18 and TRBJ1-1; TRBD1 matches 7 bases. J was trimmed by 2 bases and V by 4 bases; bases with no gene match: 7. Per germline, CDR1 KGHSH and CDR2 LQKENI. CDR3 length equals 15 residues. The CDR3 loop is CASSLPTGDNTEAFF. As DNA, the CDR3 is TGTGCCAGCTCACTACCTACAGGGGACAACACTGAAGCTTTCTTT.

This clonotype was counted between two and nine times. The chain recombines TRBV20-1 with TRBJ1-1; 8 bases map to TRBD1. The germline V gene has CDR1 DFQATT and CDR2 SNEGSKA (reference sequence). The V segment lost 6 bases and the J segment 6 bases; nucleotides outside the gene matches: 12. This CDR3 is 14 amino acids long. CDR3 DNA sequence: TGCAGTGCCGACGGGGACCCAGGGGGCCCTGAAGCTTTCTTT. Translation: CSADGDPGGPEAFF.

As for this clonotype: The final CDR3 position lacks the conserved phenylalanine or tryptophan, pointing to a likely read error. The chain recombines TRBV20-1 with TRBJ1-6; D unresolved. The CDR3 is 14 residues long. V gave up 2 bases and J gave up 7 bases, with 12 bases separating them. Germline lookup yields CDR1 DFQATT and CDR2 SNEGSKA (reference sequence). As DNA, the CDR3 is TGCAGTGCTAGACCCTTCATGCCGAATTCACCCCTCCACTCT. Residues: CSARPFMPNSPLHS.

This clonotype was observed at least ten times. The chain links TRBV20-1 to TRBJ2-7; tentatively, D is TRBD2 (5 bases). V lost 0 bases and J lost 2, with 8 bases in between. The germline gives CDR1 DFQATT, CDR2 SNEGSKA (reference sequence). There are 13 residues in the CDR3. The CDR3 region is CSARDGGPYEQYF. The DNA of the CDR3 is TGCAGTGCTAGAGATGGAGGCCCCTACGAGCAGTACTTC.

This rearrangement joins TRBV9 to TRBJ2-7; the match to TRBD1 covers 8 bases. Germline CDR1 SGDLS, CDR2 YYNGEE. With V trimmed by 0 bases and J by 4 bases, 6 bases remained unmatched. The CDR3 has 15 residues. CDR3 bases: TGTGCCAGCAGCGTAGGGGTCAGGGGGCTTTACGAGCAGTACTTC. Its protein product is CASSVGVRGLYEQYF.

In this sample, this clonotype turned up many times. The genes are TRBV9 and TRBJ2-5; D unclear. Trimming left V 0 bases short and J 5 bases short, with 8 bases between. The CDR3 totals 13 residues. CDR1 is SGDLS and CDR2 is YYNGEE in the germline V gene. This CDR3 is CASSVGGGETQYF. DNA of the CDR3: TGTGCCAGCAGCGTAGGCGGTGGGGAGACCCAGTACTTC.

This clonotype has at least ten counts. The rearrangement joins TRBV10-3 to TRBJ1-1; D ambiguous. Germline V lookup: CDR1 ENHRY, CDR2 SYGVKD. Trimming cost V 0 bases and J 8 bases, with 10 bases left between them. This CDR3 has 13 residues. Here the CDR3 DNA reads TGTGCCATCAGTGAGTCCCGCACTTTGGAAGCTTTCTTT. This sequence encodes CAISESRTLEAFF.

This clonotype was counted between two and nine times. The chain is built from TRBV18 and TRBJ2-5, with 11 bases identical to TRBD1. Trimming took 6 bases from V and 4 from J; bases not matched to a gene: 22. The CDR3 extends over 20 amino acids. Germline V CDR1 and CDR2: KGHSH, LQKENI. CDR3 nucleotide sequence: TGTGCCAGCTCCCTAGCTCCTGGACAGGGGGCGTTAGGGGCCGGAGAGACCCAGTACTTC. Translating it yields CASSLAPGQGALGAGETQYF.

On this clonotype itself: The junction and the germline gene differ at one end; a read error may be behind it. The chain has TRBV7-2 and TRBJ1-1; TRBD1 might be the D (6 bases). The CDR3 totals 13 residues. In germline, CDR1 is SGHTA, CDR2 FQGNSA. The CDR3 spells CASRLYRVEKALF. The CDR3 coding sequence is TGTGCCAGCAGGTTATACAGGGTGGAAAAAGCTCTCTTT.

The DNA of the CDR3 is TGTGCCAGCAGCCAAGATCGCGGGTCCCTCGGGGGCTACACCTTC. This sequence encodes CASSQDRGSLGGYTF. The chain links TRBV14 to TRBJ1-2; D unclear. V lost 0 bases and J lost 8, with 16 bases in between. The CDR3 consists of 15 residues. Germline V gene lookup returns CDR1 SGHDN and CDR2 FVKESK. The complete variable domain, with remaining parts taken from reference TRBV14 and TRBJ1-2, reads EAGVTQFPSHSVIEKGQTVTLRCDPISGHDNLYWYRRVMGKEIKFLLHFVKESKQDESGMPNNRFLAERTGGTYSTLKVQPAELEDSGVYFCASSQDRGSLGGYTFGSGTRLTVV.

Turning to this clonotype: A much larger clonotype is one base distant, so this may be a read error. The CDR3 here is CASKGTSLGTTNEKFF. The CDR3 nucleotides read TGTGCCAGCAAAGGGACTAGCCTAGGGACCACCAATGAGAAGTTCTTC. This chain connects TRBV28 to TRBJ2-1; 9 positions match TRBD2. Looked up from germline, CDR1 is MDHEN and CDR2 is SYDVKM. The CDR3 has 16 amino acids.

The table lists this clonotype with many counts. The chain uses TRBV29-1 and TRBJ1-5; TRBD1 matches 7 bases. Germline assignment: CDR1 SQVTM and CDR2 ANQGSEA. The CDR3 is 13 residues long. J lost 5 bases, V lost 7 bases, and 8 bases had no gene match. The CDR3 nucleotides read TGCAGCGCTCTAACAGGGGAGCATCAGCCCCAGCATTTT. Translation: CSALTGEHQPQHF.

The table lists this clonotype with a few counts. The V call is TRBV4-3, the J call TRBJ2-7, with D tentatively TRBD2 (5 bases). The CDR3 is made up of 16 amino acids. Germline V gives CDR1 LGHNA, CDR2 YSLEER. Trimming took 1 base from V and 0 from J, leaving 13 bases between them. CDR3 DNA sequence: TGCGCCAGCAGCCAAGGAGGTCGTCGGGGCTCCTACGAGCAGTACTTC. Translating it yields CASSQGGRRGSYEQYF.

This clonotype has at least ten counts. V and J are TRBV29-1 and TRBJ2-7; D remains unclear. The CDR3 loop spans 12 amino acids. Germline V gene data show CDR1 as SQVTM and CDR2 as ANQGSEA. The germline V and J ends were trimmed by 1 base and 0 bases, with 4 bases remaining between them. The CDR3, as DNA: TGCAGCGTTGAAGGGGCCTCCTACGAGCAGTACTTC. Translating it yields CSVEGASYEQYF.